This T cell receptor (beta chain) is drawn from a study of blood T cells in healthy people across ages (dated by TCRdb to 2014 to 2015). For the wider study: In model experiments, template switching captured roughly one uniquely barcoded TCR beta cDNA molecule for every two T cells. The study measured age-related changes in TCR beta repertoire diversity using deep sequencing normalized with unique cDNA molecular identifiers. The donors were divided into four age groups: young (average approximately 15 years), middle-aged (approximately 42), aged (about 62) and long-lived (about 80). Two additional independent replicas of 1 million unique cDNA reads from the same blood draw were analyzed for two donors (one aged 18 to 30 and one aged 80 or older). The research as a whole found: Compared with the aged group, the long-lived group had more naive CD4+ T cells, fewer expanded clones and increased TCR diversity, a pattern suggesting age selection. A strong correlation was found between observed TCR beta diversity and the percentage of naive T cells measured by flow cytometry. Estimates of total diversity from one million sequenced T cells were regarded as lower bounds and underestimates. Because the CMV infection status of the donors was unknown, age-related changes in expanded clonotypes may potentially have been confounded. Bulk unsorted PBMC profiling prevented conclusive comparison of naive and antigen-experienced compartments. As age increased, observed TCR beta diversity per million T cells dropped in a roughly linear way, and a significant reduction was already evident by age 40.

Donors were 30 to 45 systemically healthy Caucasian individuals from Russia aged about 6 to 100 years. Each donor gave ten milliliters of peripheral blood, drawn into EDTA-treated Vacutainer tubes. Ficoll-Paque density-gradient centrifugation was used to isolate PBMCs, with at least 7 million obtained per sample. Trizol reagent was used to extract total RNA from the PBMCs, yielding at least 5.5 micrograms per sample. The percentages of naive CD45RAhigh/CD27high T cells were determined by flow cytometry on a PBMC aliquot from every donor. Comments on this clonotype: It lacks a known antigen. The record has no base qualities; no much larger clone is one base away.

There are 11 amino acids in the CDR3, from cysteine to phenylalanine inclusive. Only the CDR3 DNA stays, 33 bases, in frame from base 1. Cut back by 6 bases and 3 bases, the V and J ends lie 9 bases apart. As encoded in the germline V gene, CDR1 is SQVTM while CDR2 is ANQGSEA. The library was obtained by 5' RACE. The data were produced on an Illumina HiSeq 2500. A second PCR of roughly 7 to 12 cycles was run with a J-beta primer mix and a sample-barcoded 5' primer. A template-switch 5' adaptor carrying 12 random nucleotides introduced a unique molecular identifier onto each TCR beta cDNA molecule. At least 2.5 million CDR3-containing paired-end reads were obtained from each sample. First-strand cDNA was synthesized from all RNA with the Mint cDNA synthesis kit, primed by a TRBC-specific oligonucleotide. After uracil-DNA glycosylase treatment, a first 18-cycle PCR used universal primers M1SS and BC2_uni_R on all cDNA. On the study's bioinformatics: Each sample was normalized by randomly selecting 1 million high-quality reads, each carrying a distinct molecular identifier. Reads with shared molecular identifiers were discarded instead of being binned into consensus sequences. MiTCR, run with a Q25 quality threshold and the strictest error-elimination algorithm, handled CDR3 identification, clonotype clustering and error correction. Lower-bound total TCR beta diversity was estimated with a nonparametric unseen species model using Euler transformation. TCRdb cleaned the public reads at Q25 with fastp, built clones with MiXCR and kept in-frame beta chains. CDR3 protein sequences are deduplicated, and each keeps its most common genes and DNA. The V and J calls come from TCRdb's annotation, not from the publication. For this sample the table gives approximately 960,000 distinct CDR3 sequences, of which 29% were detected only once. Roughly a tenth of the sample goes to the ten largest clones.

These same records also appear under a second study, on T cells of mothers and their children. According to the second study: Donors were nine systemically healthy Caucasian individuals: three mothers and their six children. cDNA synthesis used all of the extracted RNA, with roughly 1.5 ug of RNA in each 15 ul reaction. In the second PCR, sample barcodes and 2-4 random nucleotides were introduced via the M1S primer. Over 8 million TCR beta CDR3 reads came from each mother, compared with around 3 million reads from each child. TCR recombination output is similarly shaped by thymic selection in related and unrelated pairs, with a minor effect exerted by inherited differences. Related mother-child pairs always showed normalized repertoire overlap that was slightly higher than in unrelated mother-child pairs, though the difference was never significant. Persistent microchimeric T cell clones were not detected, at a sensitivity of approximately 98 clones per million clonotypes. To look for features that set related mother-child pairs apart from unrelated individuals, the researchers ran deep NGS to compare the TCR beta repertoires of mothers and children. The mean age was roughly 36 +/- 4 years for the mothers and about 12 +/- 4 years for the children. Libraries were sequenced on Illumina HiSeq 2000 with 100+100 nt paired-end reads after adapter ligation with NEBNext reagents. To prevent cross-contamination, the mother and child libraries were prepared one month apart and sequenced in separate runs. Each donor had between roughly 450,000 and 2,100,000 distinct TCR beta clonotypes identified. Naive TCR beta clonotypes were estimated from low-frequency clonotypes matched to each donor's FACS-determined naive share, without sorting.

The source material was blood. This TCR derives from a woman aged 40 to 49 in good health. The sequence joins TRBV29-1 to TRBJ2-7; the D gene is perhaps TRBD1, from 5 matching bases. For the CDR3, the sequence is CSVDDSYEQYF. The nucleotide sequence reads as follows: TGCAGCGTCGATGACAGCTACGAGCAGTACTTC.